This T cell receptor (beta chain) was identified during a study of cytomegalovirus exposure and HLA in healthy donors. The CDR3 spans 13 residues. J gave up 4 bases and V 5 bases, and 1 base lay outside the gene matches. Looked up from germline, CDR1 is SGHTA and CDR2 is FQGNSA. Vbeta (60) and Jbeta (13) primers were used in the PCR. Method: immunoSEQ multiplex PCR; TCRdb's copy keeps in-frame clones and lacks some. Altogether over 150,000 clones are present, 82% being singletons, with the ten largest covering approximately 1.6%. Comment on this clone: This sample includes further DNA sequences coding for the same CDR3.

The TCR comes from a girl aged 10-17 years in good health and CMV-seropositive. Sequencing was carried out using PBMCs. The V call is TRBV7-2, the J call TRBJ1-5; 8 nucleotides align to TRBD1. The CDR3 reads CASSRDRNQPQHF. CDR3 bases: TGTGCCAGCAGCCGGGACAGGAATCAGCCCCAGCATTTT. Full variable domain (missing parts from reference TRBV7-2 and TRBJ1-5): GAGVSQSPSNKVTEKGKDVELRCDPISGHTALYWYRQSLGQGLEFLIYFQGNSAPDKSGLPSDRFSAERTGGSVSTLTIQRTQQEDSAVYLCASSRDRNQPQHFGDGTRLSIL.